This T cell receptor beta chain appears in the sequencing data of a study of blood T cell repertoires in COVID-19. Study information: COVID-19 samples from acute and convalescent phases originated in the United States, Italy and Spain. The cDNA or gDNA used as material had been derived from T cells, B-cell-depleted T cells, or PBMCs.

The germline V and J ends were trimmed by 3 bases and 6 bases, with 14 bases remaining between them. Germline V gene data show CDR1 as SQVTM and CDR2 as ANQGSEA. The CDR3 runs 13 residues. Per the original methods: Reference gene primers were amplified, and this amplification served to estimate nucleated cell counts. Measured with immunoSEQ multiplex PCR; TCRdb has only the in-frame clones, and not every one. Clone size and the V and J calls come from that table; the DNA yielded D and trimming. The data contain 45,000 to 60,000 clones, more than 80% of them singletons. Sequenced material: peripheral blood. The TCR sequence derives from a human donor in a cohort sampled during active COVID-19. J is TRBJ1-1 and V is TRBV29-1; TRBD1 is a possible D gene (5 bases). CDR3 bases: TGCAGCGTTGAGGACACAAGAACATCTGAAGCTTTCTTT. The encoded protein is CSVEDTRTSEAFF.